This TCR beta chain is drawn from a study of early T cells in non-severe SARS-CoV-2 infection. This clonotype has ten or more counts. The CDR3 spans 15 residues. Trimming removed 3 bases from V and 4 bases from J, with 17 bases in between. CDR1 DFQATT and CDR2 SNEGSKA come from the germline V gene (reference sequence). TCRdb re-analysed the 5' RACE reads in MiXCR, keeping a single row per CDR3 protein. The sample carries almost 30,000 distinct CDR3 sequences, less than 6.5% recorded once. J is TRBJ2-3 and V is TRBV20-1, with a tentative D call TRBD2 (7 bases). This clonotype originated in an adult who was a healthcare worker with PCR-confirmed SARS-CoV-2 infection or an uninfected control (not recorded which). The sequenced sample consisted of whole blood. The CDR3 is CSASLGGGASDTQYF. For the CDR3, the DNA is TGCAGTGCTAGCTTGGGTGGGGGGGCATCAGATACGCAGTATTTT.